Each of the 13 T cell receptor beta chains below was sequenced from the same sample in a study of monozygotic twins with inflammatory bowel disease. Following a re-call of the 5' RACE reads, TCRdb has one entry per CDR3 protein and lacks DNA. The table for this sample gives more than 300,000 distinct CDR3 sequences. Sequenced input: blood. All receptors come from a human donor with ulcerative colitis or Crohn's disease, or a healthy co-twin of an affected twin (not recorded which).

V and J are TRBV7-2 and TRBJ1-1; TCRdb designates TRBD1, a call that cannot be tested without DNA. The CDR3 is 13 amino acids. CDR1 and CDR2 (germline): SGHTA, FQGNSA. The CDR3 sequence: CASSIYRDTEAFF.

The V call is TRBV12-3 or TRBV12-4, the J call TRBJ2-3. The CDR3 consists of 11 residues. The CDR3 region is CASASTDTQYF.

The chain carries TRBV11-2 and TRBJ2-3; TCRdb designates TRBD2, a call that cannot be tested without DNA. CDR1 is SGHAT, CDR2 FQNNGV, per germline. The CDR3 spans 15 residues. CDR3 sequence: CASSLFDYSTDTQYF.

The V gene is TRBV20-1, the J gene TRBJ2-3. CDR3 length equals 14 residues. The germline V gene encodes CDR1 DFQATT and CDR2 SNEGSKA (reference sequence). The CDR3 region is CSAREGASTDTQYF.

The chain is built from TRBV21-1 and TRBJ2-3; no DNA is available, so the TRBD1 call from TCRdb remains unchecked. TRBV21-1 is a documented pseudogene. This CDR3 region has 16 residues. The CDR3 here is CASSKAGQGITDTQYF.

V is TRBV9 and J is TRBJ2-2; there is no DNA to check the TCRdb D call of TRBD1. CDR3 length: 19 amino acids. In germline, CDR1 is SGDLS, CDR2 YYNGEE. Here the CDR3 reads CASSPPDRGPYANTGELFF.

The chain joins TRBV4-3 to TRBJ2-3; TCRdb names TRBD1, which stays unverified in the absence of DNA. Germline CDR1 and CDR2: LGHNA and YSLEER. The CDR3 is made up of 15 amino acids. CDR3 protein: CASSQGAGGVDTQYF.

V and J are TRBV25-1 and TRBJ2-1; the TRBD1 assignment by TCRdb is unverifiable without DNA. The germline V gene encodes CDR1 MGHDK and CDR2 SYGVNS. The CDR3 is made up of 16 amino acids. The CDR3 loop is CASSEYGAGWRNEQFF.

The rearrangement joins TRBV7-2 to TRBJ2-2. The germline V gene encodes CDR1 SGHTA and CDR2 FQGNSA. The CDR3 has 11 amino acids. The CDR3 sequence: CASSPFRDVFF.

The chain recombines TRBV7-2 with TRBJ2-5; the D call from TCRdb, TRBD2, cannot be confirmed without DNA. There are 15 residues in the CDR3. Germline V gene data show CDR1 as SGHTA and CDR2 as FQGNSA. The CDR3 region is CASSPPSGGGETQYF.

V is TRBV5-6 and J is TRBJ1-1; as DNA is missing, the TRBD1 call by TCRdb cannot be tested. Germline V gene data show CDR1 as SGHDT and CDR2 as YYEEEE. The CDR3 extends over 15 amino acids. CDR3 sequence: CASSPMGRGITEAFF.

The V gene is TRBV25-1, the J gene TRBJ2-7; TCRdb lists TRBD1, though no DNA is available to test this call. CDR1 and CDR2 from the germline V gene are MGHDK and SYGVNS. The CDR3 is made up of 16 amino acids. CDR3 loop: CASSEGDRVSTYEQYF.

The chain employs TRBV27 and TRBJ2-7. The length of the CDR3 is 13 residues. The germline V gene encodes CDR1 MNHEY and CDR2 SMNVEV (reference sequence). The CDR3 here is CASTGSDSYEQYF.